One TCR beta chain is described in this entry. What it binds is not known. Germline V gives CDR1 MNHEY, CDR2 SVGEGT. Trimming at V came to 6 bases and at J to 1 base, leaving 5 bases not matched to a gene. CDR3 length: 14 amino acids. The sample comes from a study of T cells in Graves' hyperthyroidism and ophthalmopathy. Findings and caveats of the study: Blood held most thyroid clonotypes expanded above 0.001 frequency.

TCR beta CDR3 sequences were amplified from RNA transcripts. The TCR CDR3 first-round RT-PCR relied on the HTBI primer set. TCRdb re-called the multiplex PCR reads with MiXCR, one entry per CDR3 protein. This table has approximately 610,000 distinct CDR3 sequences, roughly 14% appearing once. The rearrangement uses TRBV6-2 or TRBV6-3 and TRBJ2-5, with 7 bases aligning to TRBD2. The sequenced sample was blood. This receptor was identified in a woman between 40 and 55 years old with Graves' ophthalmopathy. In nucleotides, the CDR3 is TGTGCCAGCAGCCGCGGGAGAACCCAAGAGACCCAGTACTTC. This translates into CASSRGRTQETQYF.